A selection of T cell receptor beta chains follows, all from one sample in a study of blood T cell repertoires in COVID-19. Clones were sequenced by immunoSEQ multiplex PCR, and TCRdb holds only the in-frame ones, with some missing. Of 200,000 to 250,000 clones in the sample, 82% were seen once. Material: peripheral blood. The receptors shown here come from a woman aged 80 or over with COVID-19, enrolled during active disease. CDR3s leave out the opening cysteine and the closing phenylalanine or tryptophan.

v_call	j_call	cdr3_aa
TRBV29-1	TRBJ1-2	SAWVGQGGYT
TRBV7-3	TRBJ1-1	ASSLGGFDTEAF
TRBV5-5	TRBJ1-1	ASSLTSGQPIYPTGEAF
TRBV5-1	TRBJ2-7	ASSLSGSAYEQY
TRBV2	TRBJ2-1	ASSAVLAGNEQF
TRBV28	TRBJ1-1	ASSTGGWLTEAF
TRBV6-5	TRBJ2-5	ASSYQGREY
TRBV18	TRBJ2-7	ASSPSPGSYEQY
TRBV6-5	TRBJ1-1	ASSYKGDTEAF
TRBV5-1	TRBJ1-2	ASSLDDRRNYGYT
TRBV12-5	TRBJ1-3	ASGPPGAGTIY
TRBV24-1	TRBJ1-4	ATSELTGDPEKLF
TRBV7-8	TRBJ1-5	ASSALDRGGNQPQH
TRBV7-9	TRBJ2-3	AGGRGDTQY
TRBV6-5	TRBJ2-1	ASSSLAGGQNEQF
TRBV6-5	TRBJ2-3	ASRLAGGTDTQY
TRBV6-5	TRBJ1-1	ASRETGRAF
TRBV23-1	TRBJ1-5	ASSQWPQPQH
TRBV2	TRBJ2-4	ASSEYIANIQY
TRBV5-8	TRBJ1-6	ASSSDREPLSPLH
TRBV6-5	TRBJ1-1	ASSLRGGGTEAF
TRBV18	TRBJ2-1	ASSPPQAHRTEQF
TRBV14	TRBJ2-3	ASSNALAASTDTQY
TRBV19	TRBJ2-5	ASSMAETQY
TRBV3-1/TRBV3-2	TRBJ2-7	ASSPLAGYEQY
TRBV7-9	TRBJ2-1	ASSLVRGGGSYNEQF
TRBV7-9	TRBJ1-1	ASSLGMNTEAF
TRBV28	TRBJ2-7	ASSFRGWQY
TRBV7-9	TRBJ1-1	ASSLPGLQNTEAF
TRBV7-3	TRBJ2-5	ASSHEGWGTQY
TRBV5-1	TRBJ1-2	ASSPEALANYGYT
TRBV2	TRBJ1-4	ASSRQAEKLF
TRBV5-1	TRBJ1-1	ASSRQILQVTEAF
TRBV5-1	TRBJ1-3	ASSLWDRASGNTIY
TRBV18	TRBJ1-1	ASSPSDRFPPEAF
TRBV3-1/TRBV3-2	TRBJ1-2	ASSQGPTHGYT
TRBV10-3	TRBJ2-7	AISKGSHEQY
TRBV5-1	TRBJ2-5	ASSPRQGSGEWETQY
TRBV7-3	TRBJ2-3	ASSPFGATDTQY
TRBV7-2	TRBJ1-1	ASSLNLRVGAEAF
TRBV13	TRBJ1-2	ASRGTGRRIYGYT
TRBV6-5	TRBJ2-3	ASSRSGLNTDTQY
TRBV5-1	TRBJ2-3	ASSVSGTGADTQY
TRBV5-4	TRBJ1-6	ASSQARGIYSPLH
TRBV6-5	TRBJ2-7	ASVLGTRPAEQY
TRBV2	TRBJ2-7	ASRQTGVPSRGY
TRBV6-2/TRBV6-3	TRBJ1-2	ASSRQGAPRYYGYT
TRBV15	TRBJ1-2	ATSSSQGALHH
TRBV2	TRBJ2-7	ASELRGGPPDEQY
TRBV7-9	TRBJ1-1	ASSLVGQGNTEAF
TRBV11-2	TRBJ2-7	ASSKKTGGIYEQY
TRBV11-2	TRBJ2-7	ASSHSYEQY
TRBV9	TRBJ2-7	ASSAWDRGTEQY
TRBV15	TRBJ1-1	ATSRPDSPKAF
TRBV7-7	TRBJ2-5	ASSFTTGNQETQY